These T cell receptor beta chains were read from a single sample in a study of radiotherapy plus CTLA-4 blockade in lung cancer. Sequencing used immunoSEQ multiplex PCR; TCRdb keeps in-frame clones, though not all of them. The sample carries 50,000 to 65,000 clones, approximately 82% recorded once. The source material was peripheral blood, sampled from a patient treated with radiotherapy plus ipilimumab. The receptor source for this set is a human donor with non-small cell lung cancer whose response to radiotherapy plus ipilimumab could not be evaluated. The CDR3 runs from the conserved cysteine through the conserved F or W. A D gene is named only where the DNA matches it firmly. The size field is filled for only some rows; it gives once, few, many or a size class.

TRBD1	once	TRBV4-3	TRBJ1-5	CASSQDLPKGTGLANQPQHF	TGCGCCAGCAGCCAAGATCTTCCCAAAGGGACAGGGTTGGCCAATCAGCCCCAGCATTTT
NA	once	TRBV18	TRBJ2-1	CASSPAGESEQFF	TGTGCCAGCTCACCAGCAGGGGAGAGTGAGCAGTTCTTC
NA	NA	TRBV2	TRBJ1-1	CASSKTVNTEAFF	TGTGCCAGCAGTAAGACAGTTAACACTGAAGCTTTCTTT
TRBD1	NA	TRBV16	TRBJ1-2	CASSLGGRRGYTF	TGTGCCAGCAGCCTAGGGGGCCGGAGAGGCTACACCTTC
TRBD1	NA	TRBV7-9	TRBJ1-4	CAGQGRDEKLFF	TGTGCCGGACAGGGAAGGGATGAAAAACTGTTTTTT
NA	few	TRBV19	TRBJ1-3	CASTPTFGGNTIYF	TGTGCCAGTACCCCGACATTCGGCGGAAACACCATATATTTT
TRBD1	NA	TRBV5-1	TRBJ2-2	CASKQGAENTGELFF	TGCGCCAGCAAACAGGGGGCTGAGAACACCGGGGAGCTGTTTTTT
NA	few	TRBV27	TRBJ1-6	CASSLYRDNVNSPLHF	TGTGCCAGCAGTTTGTACAGGGATAACGTCAATTCACCCCTCCACTTT
TRBD1	once	TRBV27	TRBJ1-2	CASSRDRGYGYTF	TGTGCCAGCAGTAGGGACAGGGGCTATGGCTACACCTTC
TRBD1	NA	TRBV4-3	TRBJ2-4	CASSQGGDRGRGNIQYF	TGCGCCAGCAGCCAAGGGGGTGACAGGGGGCGCGGAAACATTCAGTACTTC
NA	once	TRBV18	TRBJ2-7	CASSPGLPAYEQYF	TGTGCCAGCTCACCGGGACTTCCTGCCTACGAGCAGTACTTC
TRBD1	NA	TRBV6-6	TRBJ2-7	CASSPPDRAYEQYF	TGTGCCAGCAGTCCTCCGGACAGGGCCTACGAGCAGTACTTC
TRBD1	NA	TRBV18	TRBJ1-2	CASSPPTGTGGYTF	TGTGCCAGCTCACCACCGACAGGGACGGGGGGCTACACCTTC
TRBD2	NA	TRBV5-5	TRBJ2-1	CASSRLAGDNEQFF	TGTGCCAGCAGCCGACTAGCGGGAGATAATGAGCAGTTCTTC
TRBD2	NA	TRBV7-8	TRBJ2-1	CASSSLLANEQFF	TGTGCCAGCAGCTCGTTACTAGCGAATGAGCAGTTCTTC
NA	NA	TRBV29-1	TRBJ1-3	CSVAVLGGGNTIYF	TGCAGCGTTGCCGTATTAGGGGGTGGAAACACCATATATTTT
NA	NA	TRBV6-5	TRBJ1-1	CASSYGYSAEAFF	TGTGCCAGCAGTTACGGTTACTCGGCTGAAGCTTTCTTT
TRBD2	once	TRBV7-9	TRBJ2-2	CASSYSGTSGRYGGELFF	TGTGCCAGCAGCTATTCCGGGACTAGCGGGAGATATGGCGGGGAGCTGTTTTTT
NA	NA	TRBV25-1	TRBJ1-3	CASSAGLGTIYF	TGTGCCAGCAGTGCGGGACTGGGGACCATATATTTT
TRBD2	NA	TRBV5-6	TRBJ2-1	CASSLTSGYNEQFF	TGTGCCAGCAGCTTGACTAGCGGCTACAATGAGCAGTTCTTC
TRBD1	NA	TRBV7-2	TRBJ1-1	CASSSTGGANTEAFF	TGTGCCAGCAGCTCGACAGGGGGCGCGAACACTGAAGCTTTCTTT
TRBD1	NA	TRBV9	TRBJ1-1	CASSTGQGATEAFF	TGTGCCAGCAGCACCGGACAGGGGGCGACTGAAGCTTTCTTT